The 31 T cell receptor beta chains below were found in one sample sequenced in a study of T cells after yellow fever vaccination. TCRdb called the 5' RACE reads again in MiXCR, with one record for every CDR3 protein. The sample yields approximately 300,000 distinct CDR3 sequences, roughly 8.7% seen once. The sequencing here drew on PBMCs, taken on the day of the first yellow fever vaccination. The receptors come from a man aged 18 to 30 who received the YFV17D yellow fever vaccine.

The chain joins TRBV5-1 to TRBJ1-2; 9 nucleotides match TRBD1. V was pared by 1 base and J by 3 bases, with 7 bases of the junction left unmatched. Per germline, CDR1 SGHRS and CDR2 YFSETQ. The CDR3 consists of 16 residues. CDR3 DNA sequence: TGCGCCAGCAGCTTGAAGGGGGACAGGGTGGACTATGGCTACACCTTC. It is translated as CASSLKGDRVDYGYTF.

The chain is built from TRBV7-2 and TRBJ2-5; 8 bases map to TRBD1. After removal of 4 bases from V and 5 bases from J, the junction contained 9 bases not matched to a gene. This CDR3 is built from 15 residues. The germline V gene encodes CDR1 SGHTA and CDR2 FQGNSA. The chain's CDR3 is CASSSDRVMGETQYF. Written as DNA, the CDR3 is TGTGCCAGCAGCTCGGACAGGGTGATGGGGGAGACCCAGTACTTC.

The chain recombines TRBV25-1 with TRBJ2-5; 7 bases match TRBD1. From germline, CDR1 is MGHDK and CDR2 SYGVNS. Losses at the gene ends were 3 bases for V and 5 bases for J; bases not matched to a gene: 6. The CDR3 runs 14 residues. The CDR3 DNA reads as TGTGCCAGCAGTGAGGTGGACAGGTCCGAGACCCAGTACTTC. As protein: CASSEVDRSETQYF.

This clonotype was seen a handful of times. This could be a read error, since a much larger clone is one nucleotide away. The chain recombines TRBV7-2 with TRBJ2-7; D may be TRBD1 (5 bases). V dropped 0 bases and J dropped 2 bases, with 5 bases sitting between them. Per germline, CDR1 SGHTA and CDR2 FQGNSA. The CDR3 consists of 13 residues. This CDR3 is CASSLARAYEQYV. Here the CDR3 DNA reads TGTGCCAGCAGCTTAGCCAGGGCCTACGAGCAGTACGTC.

The chain uses TRBV3-1 and TRBJ2-7, with a tentative D call TRBD2 (5 bases). There are 12 residues in the CDR3. CDR1 and CDR2 from the germline V gene are LGHDT and YNNKEL (reference sequence). The CDR3 coding sequence is TGTGCCAGCAGCCGGTACGGAGGCGAGCAGAACGTC. This codes for CASSRYGGEQNV.

This clonotype came up a few times. The CDR3 sequence: CASSLTRNQPQHF. The CDR3 nucleotides are TGTGCCAGCAGTTTAACCCGGAATCAGCCCCAGCATTTT. The rearrangement joins TRBV12-3 or TRBV12-4 to TRBJ1-5; D unresolved. V dropped 2 bases and J dropped 4 bases, with 6 bases sitting between them. This CDR3 is 13 amino acids long.

This clonotype was seen repeatedly, ten times or more. The V and J genes are TRBV6-5 and TRBJ2-2; TRBD2 aligns across 10 bases. The CDR3 loop spans 16 amino acids. The germline V gene encodes CDR1 MNHEY and CDR2 SVGAGI. After removal of 6 bases from V and 6 bases from J, the junction contained 10 bases not matched to a gene. CDR3 loop: CASSRPSGGLSGELFF. CDR3 coding DNA: TGTGCCAGCAGCCGACCTAGCGGGGGTCTCTCCGGGGAGCTGTTTTTT.

This clonotype was counted between two and nine times. The rearrangement uses TRBV5-1 and TRBJ2-5, with 12 bases identical to TRBD2. V lost 7 bases and J lost 3; bases outside the gene matches: 4. Germline V gene data show CDR1 as SGHRS and CDR2 as YFSETQ. The CDR3 loop spans 14 amino acids. CDR3 loop: CASRLAGAEETQYF. CDR3 nucleotides: TGCGCCAGCCGACTAGCGGGGGCCGAAGAGACCCAGTACTTC.

This clonotype was recorded at least ten times. This chain joins TRBV30 and TRBJ2-1; TRBD1 matches 9 bases. With 3 bases clipped from V and 8 bases from J, the junction kept 11 bases outside the gene matches. Germline CDR1 is GTSNPN and CDR2 is SVGIG (reference sequence). This CDR3 region has 15 residues. The CDR3 here is CAWSWGQGSLDEQFF. The DNA for the CDR3 is TGTGCCTGGAGCTGGGGACAGGGATCTCTTGATGAGCAGTTCTTC.

This clonotype has only a few counts. V gene TRBV5-1 combines with J gene TRBJ2-3, with D unclear. The CDR3 is made up of 12 amino acids. Trimming took 2 bases from V and 5 from J, leaving 6 bases between them. Germline CDR1 and CDR2: SGHRS and YFSETQ. This CDR3 reads CASSFLGDTQYF. The CDR3 DNA sequence: TGCGCCAGCAGCTTCTTAGGAGATACGCAGTATTTT.

This clonotype turned up a few times. V gene TRBV5-6 combines with J gene TRBJ2-5, with no clear D. The germline V gene encodes CDR1 SGHDT and CDR2 YYEEEE. The CDR3 consists of 13 residues. The V end lost 4 bases, the J end lost 8 bases, and 15 bases lay between the germline ends. The CDR3 DNA is TGTGCCAGCAGCCTGGACGGTCCAAGAACCCAGTACTTC. It encodes CASSLDGPRTQYF.

V and J are TRBV10-3 and TRBJ2-1; D is undetermined. The germline gives CDR1 ENHRY, CDR2 SYGVKD. Trimming stripped 10 bases from V and 7 bases from J, with 20 bases between. This CDR3 has 14 amino acids. Here the CDR3 reads CATNQMGLLNEQFF. CDR3 nucleotides: TGTGCCACCAACCAAATGGGATTGCTGAATGAGCAGTTCTTC.

This clonotype was seen only a few times. The chain has TRBV7-3 and TRBJ2-1, with D possibly being TRBD2 (6 bases). The CDR3 is made up of 15 amino acids. Germline V gene lookup returns CDR1 SGHTA and CDR2 FQGTGA. Trimming stripped 5 bases from V and 6 bases from J, with 17 bases between. In DNA, the CDR3 is TGTGCCAGCAGCAACACGAAACGGAGGGCCAATGAGCAGTTCTTC. Translation gives CASSNTKRRANEQFF.

This clonotype was seen repeatedly, ten times or more. This chain connects TRBV6-2 or TRBV6-3 to TRBJ2-7; the match to TRBD1 covers 10 bases. The CDR3 covers 14 residues. Trimming at V came to 6 bases and at J to 5 bases, leaving 7 bases not matched to a gene. Germline V CDR1 and CDR2: MNHEY, SVGEGT. CDR3 sequence reads: CASSRRTGGNEQYV. CDR3 nucleotide sequence: TGTGCCAGCAGCCGACGGACAGGGGGAAACGAGCAGTACGTC.

This clonotype appeared a few times. The V and J genes are TRBV12-3 or TRBV12-4 and TRBJ2-7, with TRBD2 as a possible D gene (5 bases). The CDR3 consists of 14 residues. Trimming shortened V by 3 bases and J by 4 bases, and 13 bases separated the two germline ends. Written as DNA, the CDR3 is TGTGCCAGCAGTTTTGGGATGGGAGTATACGAGCAGTACTTC. Protein product: CASSFGMGVYEQYF.

The chain combines TRBV15 with TRBJ1-5; D is uncertain. The CDR3 is made up of 13 amino acids. Trimming took off 0 bases at V and 4 bases at J, with 4 bases between the two ends. CDR1 and CDR2 from the germline V gene are LNHNV and YYDKDF (reference sequence). The CDR3 DNA is TGTGCCACCAGCAGAGATAGGAATCAGCCCCAGCATTTT. Encoded protein: CATSRDRNQPQHF.

The chain has TRBV5-1 and TRBJ2-7; possibly TRBD1 or TRBD2 for D (5 bases each). With 7 bases removed from V and 0 bases from J, the gap between germline ends came to 14 bases. The CDR3 is 14 residues long. From germline, CDR1 is SGHRS and CDR2 YFSETQ. In DNA form, the CDR3 reads TGCGCCAGCCGGGACGAAATTAACTCCTACGAGCAGTACGTC. It yields the protein CASRDEINSYEQYV.

The sample holds many counts of this clonotype. The gene calls are TRBV28 and TRBJ2-7, with 9 bases lining up with TRBD2. The CDR3 totals 16 residues. J was trimmed by 3 bases and V by 5 bases; bases with no gene match: 11. Germline V CDR1 and CDR2: MDHEN, SYDVKM. DNA of the CDR3: TGTGCCAGCAGTACCGGACGGCTAGCGGGGCTCTACGAGCAGTACTTC. Translation: CASSTGRLAGLYEQYF.

Ten or more counts support this clonotype. V is TRBV6-5 and J is TRBJ2-7; D may be TRBD2 (5 bases). The CDR3 is 13 residues long. The germline V gene has CDR1 MNHEY and CDR2 SVGAGI. Trimming removed 7 bases at V and 3 bases at J, with 13 bases between. As DNA, the CDR3 is TGTGCCAGCATTAAGGCGGGCAGCTACGAGCAGTACTTC. This translates into CASIKAGSYEQYF.

This clonotype appeared a few times. The rearrangement joins TRBV5-1 to TRBJ2-5, with 9 bases identical to TRBD1. The J segment lost 3 bases and the V segment lost 3 bases, leaving 9 bases of the junction unmatched. CDR3 length: 16 amino acids. Germline V gene sequence: CDR1 SGHRS, CDR2 YFSETQ. The CDR3 nucleotides read TGCGCCAGCAGCTCAGATTGGGGGACAGGGAAAGAGACCCAGTACTTC. Translated: CASSSDWGTGKETQYF.

V and J are TRBV7-9 and TRBJ1-1, with a tentative D call TRBD1 (6 bases). V gave up 2 bases and J gave up 3 bases, with 10 bases separating them. Per the germline V gene, CDR1 is SEHNR and CDR2 is FQNEAQ (reference sequence). This CDR3 contains 14 residues. Written as DNA, the CDR3 is TGTGCCAGCAGCTTAACCGGGGGGCACACTGAAGCTTTCTTT. This codes for CASSLTGGHTEAFF. Full variable domain (missing parts from reference TRBV7-9 and TRBJ1-1): DTGVSQNPRHKITKRGQNVTFRCDPISEHNRLYWYRQTLGQGPEFLTYFQNEAQLEKSRLLSDRFSAERPKGSFSTLEIQRTEQGDSAMYLCASSLTGGHTEAFFGQGTRLTVV.

This clonotype was observed a few times. The V and J genes are TRBV4-3 and TRBJ2-3, with D possibly matching TRBD2 (6 bases). CDR3 length: 14 amino acids. Germline V gene sequence: CDR1 LGHNA, CDR2 YSLEER. V lost 1 base to trimming and J lost 6 bases, with 11 bases between them. CDR3 sequence reads: CASSQAPAGDTQYF. In nucleotides, the CDR3 is TGCGCCAGCAGCCAAGCTCCCGCGGGGGATACGCAGTATTTT.

This clonotype was seen only a few times. The V and J genes are TRBV7-2 and TRBJ2-7; D call uncertain. V lost 4 bases, J lost 2 bases, and 18 bases lay in between. The CDR3 is 16 residues long. Germline V gene data show CDR1 as SGHTA and CDR2 as FQGNSA. The DNA for the CDR3 is TGTGCCAGCAGCTCCCAGGTGGCTAGTAAACCCTACGAGCAGTACTTC. It codes for CASSSQVASKPYEQYF.

This clonotype has ten or more counts. This chain joins TRBV12-3 or TRBV12-4 and TRBJ1-1; D remains unclear. This CDR3 has 12 amino acids. Trimming removed 6 bases from V and 0 bases from J, with 5 bases in between. CDR3 nucleotide sequence: TGTGCCAGCAGCTTGATGAACACTGAAGCTTTCTTT. It specifies CASSLMNTEAFF.

This clonotype was detected a few times. J is TRBJ1-4 and V is TRBV5-1; D remains ambiguous. Germline-derived CDR1 and CDR2 are SGHRS and YFSETQ. V gave up 0 bases and J gave up 2 bases, with 11 bases separating them. CDR3 size: 16 residues. CDR3 protein: CASSLARAATNEKLFF. The DNA of the CDR3 is TGCGCCAGCAGCTTGGCCCGAGCGGCGACTAATGAAAAACTGTTTTTT.

The chain couples TRBV7-2 to TRBJ2-3; D possibly corresponds to TRBD2 (6 bases). This CDR3 comprises 16 residues. Trimming removed 0 bases at V and 4 bases at J, with 14 bases between. Germline V gene lookup returns CDR1 SGHTA and CDR2 FQGNSA. CDR3 DNA: TGTGCCAGCAGCTTAGCCGCGGGGCCAAGGGCAGATACGCAGTATTTT. Translation: CASSLAAGPRADTQYF.

The chain joins TRBV20-1 to TRBJ1-2; D is perhaps TRBD1 (5 bases). The V gene lost 0 bases and the J gene lost 0 bases, with 8 bases spanning the gap. This CDR3 region has 14 residues. From germline, CDR1 is DFQATT and CDR2 SNEGSKA (reference sequence). The CDR3 DNA follows: TGCAGTGCTAGAGACAGGGAGTCTAACTATGGCTACACCTTC. Its protein product is CSARDRESNYGYTF.

The chain employs TRBV19 and TRBJ1-3; a possible D gene is TRBD1 (5 bases). CDR1 is LNHDA and CDR2 is SQIVND in the germline V gene (reference sequence). V was shortened by 8 bases and J by 1 base, with 12 bases between the two germline ends. The CDR3 is made up of 14 amino acids. The CDR3 is CASRQGSSGNTIYF. CDR3 nucleotide sequence: TGTGCCAGTCGCCAGGGTTCGTCTGGAAACACCATATATTTT.

This clonotype appeared a few times. The J gene is TRBJ2-2, the V gene TRBV13, with 7 bases fitting TRBD2. V gave up 5 bases and J gave up 5 bases; unmatched junction bases: 8. Germline lookup yields CDR1 PRHDT and CDR2 FYEKMQ (reference sequence). This CDR3 spans 15 amino acids. The CDR3 protein is CASSPSGVHTGELFF. DNA for the CDR3: TGTGCCAGCAGCCCTAGCGGAGTCCATACCGGGGAGCTGTTTTTT.

The rearrangement uses TRBV5-1 and TRBJ2-2; no reliable D call. Germline CDR1 is SGHRS and CDR2 is YFSETQ. The length of the CDR3 is 16 residues. V gave up 2 bases and J gave up 6 bases, with 17 bases separating them. CDR3 bases: TGCGCCAGCAGCTTAATTATGGGGAATTTCGCCGGGGAGCTGTTTTTT. Translated, it gives CASSLIMGNFAGELFF.

This clonotype was recorded at least ten times. The chain links TRBV7-2 to TRBJ2-7, with D possibly being TRBD2 (6 bases). CDR3 length: 14 amino acids. The V gene's germline CDR1 is SGHTA and CDR2 FQGNSA. V was pared by 4 bases and J by 7 bases, with 17 bases between. The CDR3 region is CASSSGTGIGEQYF. CDR3 nucleotide sequence: TGTGCCAGCAGCTCCGGGACTGGGATAGGGGAGCAGTACTTC.